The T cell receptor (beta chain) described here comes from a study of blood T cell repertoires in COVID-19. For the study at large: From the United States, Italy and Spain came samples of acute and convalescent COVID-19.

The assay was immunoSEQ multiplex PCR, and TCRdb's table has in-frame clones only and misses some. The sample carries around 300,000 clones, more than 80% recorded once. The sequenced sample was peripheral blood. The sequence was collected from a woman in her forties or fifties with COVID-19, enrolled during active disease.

The CDR3 reads CASSVGQGENTEAFF. In nucleotides, the CDR3 is TGTGCCAGCAGCGTAGGGCAAGGGGAGAACACTGAAGCTTTCTTT. V gene TRBV9 combines with J gene TRBJ1-1; the D gene is possibly TRBD1 (5 bases). Germline V CDR1 and CDR2: SGDLS, YYNGEE. CDR3 length equals 15 residues. The ends were cut back, 0 bases at V and 1 base at J, with 10 bases in the middle. Full variable domain (remainder filled in from reference TRBV9 and TRBJ1-1): DSGVTQTPKHLITATGQRVTLRCSPRSGDLSVYWYQQSLDQGLQFLIQYYNGEERAKGNILERFSAQQFPDLHSELNLSSLELGDSALYFCASSVGQGENTEAFFGQGTRLTVV.